This T cell receptor beta chain was sequenced in a study of molecular identifiers for immune sequencing clone quantification. This clonotype was recorded a few times. Its antigen is unidentified. Study-wide points: Clones of above 20 RNA copies carried over 99% of effector molecules; in naive cells they carried under 1%. Highly expanded clone sizes could be underestimated by identical TCR molecules that share a barcode.

Per the germline V gene, CDR1 is DFQATT and CDR2 is SNEGSKA (reference sequence). Trimming removed 6 bases from V and 1 base from J, with 22 bases in between. The CDR3 covers 17 residues. Bulk TCR library preparation followed previously described methods with listed TCR primers. TCRdb analysed the PCR reads with MiXCR anew, one entry per CDR3 protein. Of around 470,000 distinct CDR3 sequences listed, about a fifth are singletons. This TCR was sampled from a human donor in good health. Some libraries in this study had Jurkat cell RNA spiked in. Sequenced input: naive CD8+ T cells from blood, with Jurkat cell RNA spiked in. As for subset: FACS-sorted CD8+CD4-CCR7+CD45RA+ naive T cells. The V gene is TRBV20-1, the J gene TRBJ2-1; the D gene is possibly TRBD1 (6 bases). The CDR3 sequence: CSAAGTSNWRSYNEQFF. CDR3 sequence (DNA): TGCAGTGCGGCCGGGACATCAAATTGGCGGTCCTACAATGAGCAGTTCTTC.